Listed below are T cell receptor beta chains from one sample, sequenced in a study of human T cells and chemical hapten exposure. TCRdb ran MiXCR on the 5' RACE reads and lists one entry per CDR3 protein. The data contain over 70,000 distinct CDR3 sequences, about 16% of them singletons. The source is a female donor in good health. CDR3s include the opening cysteine and the closing phenylalanine or tryptophan. Fields, in order: J gene, V gene, clone size, D gene, CDR3 protein, CDR3 DNA. The D gene is left open where the match is weak. Only some rows state a clone size, as once, few, many or a class for expanded clones.

TRBJ1-4,TRBV12-3/TRBV12-4,-,-,CASSLARGDVEKLFF,TGTGCCAGCAGTTTAGCTAGGGGAGATGTTGAAAAACTGTTTTTT
TRBJ2-4,TRBV28,-,TRBD2,CASSLYGTSGGARGNIQYF,TGTGCCAGCAGTTTATACGGGACTAGCGGGGGGGCCAGGGGAAACATTCAGTACTTC
TRBJ2-7,TRBV19,-,-,CATGQGPYEQYF,TGTGCCACGGGCCAAGGGCCCTACGAGCAGTACTTC
TRBJ2-3,TRBV30,many,-,CAWSVSTDTQYF,TGTGCCTGGAGTGTATCCACAGATACGCAGTATTTT
TRBJ1-1,TRBV7-2,-,TRBD1,CASSLRDRDYNTEAFF,TGTGCCAGCAGCTTAAGGGACAGGGATTACAACACTGAAGCTTTCTTT
TRBJ1-1,TRBV5-4,-,TRBD1,CASSLGDRDTEAFF,TGTGCCAGCAGCTTGGGAGACAGGGACACTGAAGCTTTCTTT
TRBJ2-2,TRBV6-2/TRBV6-3,-,TRBD2,CASSRIAGAGTGELFF,TGTGCCAGCAGCCGGATAGCGGGAGCAGGGACCGGGGAGCTGTTTTTT
TRBJ1-5,TRBV18,few,-,CASSPSANQPQHF,TGTGCCAGCTCACCATCGGCGAATCAGCCCCAGCATTTT
TRBJ2-1,TRBV6-2/TRBV6-3,many,TRBD2,CASSYSGGDYNEQFF,TGTGCCAGCAGTTACAGCGGGGGAGACTACAATGAGCAGTTCTTC
TRBJ1-2,TRBV4-1,few,-,CASSQEPSPGSGYTF,TGCGCCAGCAGCCAAGAACCGTCCCCAGGGAGCGGCTACACCTTC
TRBJ1-2,TRBV4-3,-,TRBD1,CASSQDRGTTYGYTF,TGCGCCAGCAGCCAAGACAGGGGGACGACCTATGGCTACACCTTC
TRBJ1-5,TRBV6-1,few,-,CASSDGGGTQPQHF,TGTGCCAGCAGTGATGGGGGGGGCACTCAGCCCCAGCATTTT
TRBJ2-7,TRBV7-9,-,-,CASSLTGVDYEQYF,TGTGCCAGCAGCTTAACTGGGGTTGACTACGAGCAGTACTTC
TRBJ2-7,TRBV3-1,few,-,CASSPASYEQYF,TGTGCCAGCAGCCCAGCCTCCTACGAGCAGTACTTC
TRBJ2-1,TRBV24-1,-,-,CATSVNGETSNEQFF,TGTGCCACCAGTGTGAACGGGGAGACTTCCAATGAGCAGTTCTTC
TRBJ2-5,TRBV6-6,-,-,CASSSGWGGQETQYF,TGTGCCAGCAGCTCCGGTTGGGGAGGTCAAGAGACCCAGTACTTC
TRBJ2-3,TRBV7-8,-,-,CASSLEGGGAMNTQYF,TGTGCCAGCAGCTTAGAGGGTGGGGGGGCCATGAATACGCAGTATTTT
TRBJ1-2,TRBV2,-,-,CASSSGTRGDNYGYTF,TGTGCCAGCAGTTCTGGTACCAGGGGTGATAACTATGGCTACACCTTC
TRBJ1-2,TRBV10-3,-,-,CAVSGVDYGYTF,TGTGCCGTCAGCGGGGTCGACTATGGCTACACCTTC
TRBJ1-2,TRBV4-3,-,TRBD1,CASSPDRGSGYTF,TGCGCCAGCAGCCCTGACAGGGGATCTGGCTACACCTTC
TRBJ1-6,TRBV20-1,many,-,CSASGHVNSPLHF,TGCAGTGCCAGCGGACACGTTAATTCACCCCTCCACTTT
TRBJ1-1,TRBV6-6,-,TRBD1,CASGTDLNTEAFF,TGTGCCAGCGGGACAGACCTCAACACTGAAGCTTTCTTT
TRBJ1-2,TRBV3-1,many,-,CASSQETGTPLNYGYTF,TGTGCCAGCAGCCAAGAAACTGGAACGCCCCTGAACTATGGCTACACCTTC
TRBJ1-4,TRBV20-1,few,-,CSARWGPNEKLFF,TGCAGTGCTAGGTGGGGCCCTAATGAAAAACTGTTTTTT
TRBJ1-2,TRBV6-5,few,TRBD1,CASSLGTGRDGYTF,TGTGCCAGCAGCCTAGGGACAGGGAGAGATGGCTACACCTTC
TRBJ1-1,TRBV10-3,few,-,CAISGNKNTEAFF,TGTGCCATCAGTGGGAACAAGAACACTGAAGCTTTCTTT
TRBJ1-3,TRBV20-1,-,-,CSARDSRWGSGNTIYF,TGCAGTGCTAGAGACTCGCGTTGGGGCTCTGGAAACACCATATATTTT
TRBJ1-1,TRBV6-2/TRBV6-3,-,TRBD1,CASSYDPSILAGGEYTEAFF,TGTGCCAGCAGTTACGACCCATCTATTCTGGCAGGGGGCGAGTACACTGAAGCTTTCTTT